These 17 T cell receptor beta chains were sequenced from one sample in a study of blood T cell repertoires in COVID-19. TCRdb keeps only in-frame clones here, not all; method: immunoSEQ multiplex PCR. The sample carries under 250,000 clones, 70% to 90% recorded once. Input material: peripheral blood. All receptors derive from a man aged 45-65 years with acute or convalescent COVID-19.

This rearrangement joins TRBV10-3 to TRBJ2-3; 10 nucleotides match TRBD2. With V trimmed by 3 bases and J by 5 bases, 8 bases remained unmatched. There are 16 residues in the CDR3. Germline-derived CDR1 and CDR2 are ENHRY and SYGVKD. CDR3 loop: CAISDFTSGVGDTQYF. DNA of the CDR3: TGTGCCATCAGTGATTTTACTAGCGGGGTTGGAGATACGCAGTATTTT.

Concerning this clone: At the DNA level, this CDR3 is encoded by other sequences in the same sample as well. The V call is TRBV5-4, the J call TRBJ1-2; D is perhaps TRBD1 (6 bases). CDR1 is SGHNT and CDR2 is YYREEE in the germline V gene (reference sequence). This CDR3 has 12 residues. V was clipped by 0 bases and J by 7 bases, with 7 bases between them. CDR3 sequence (DNA): TGTGCCAGCAGCTTGGGGGGGCCTGGCTACACCTTC. This translates into CASSLGGPGYTF. The full variable domain, rest sourced from reference TRBV5-4 and TRBJ1-2, is ETGVTQSPTHLIKTRGQQVTLRCSSQSGHNTVSWYQQALGQGPQFIFQYYREEENGRGNFPPRFSGLQFPNYSSELNVNALELDDSALYLCASSLGGPGYTFGSGTRLTVV.

The chain employs TRBV14 and TRBJ2-7; the D gene is possibly TRBD1 (5 bases). The CDR3 has 13 residues. Germline V CDR1 and CDR2: SGHDN, FVKESK. V dropped 8 bases and J dropped 2 bases, with 13 bases sitting between them. CDR3 sequence: CASSATVPYEQYF. The CDR3 nucleotides read TGTGCCAGCTCAGCGACAGTCCCCTACGAGCAGTACTTC.

The chain uses TRBV6-5 and TRBJ1-2; no firm D call. Germline CDR1 is MNHEY and CDR2 is SVGAGI. The V end lost 7 bases, the J end lost 0 bases, and 12 bases lay between the germline ends. The CDR3 extends over 14 amino acids. In DNA form, the CDR3 reads TGTGCCAGCACTACAGTACAGTCTAACTATGGCTACACCTTC. This sequence encodes CASTTVQSNYGYTF.

The chain joins TRBV5-1 to TRBJ1-2; the match to TRBD1 covers 7 bases. V lost 0 bases, J lost 4 bases, and 12 bases stayed unmatched. CDR1 and CDR2 (germline): SGHRS, YFSETQ. CDR3 size: 17 residues. Written as DNA, the CDR3 is TGCGCCAGCAGCTTGGGCCTCGTGGAGGGGGCACTCTATGGCTACACCTTC. It encodes CASSLGLVEGALYGYTF.

The chain carries TRBV10-3 and TRBJ2-5; D is possibly TRBD2 (6 bases). This CDR3 contains 13 residues. The germline V gene encodes CDR1 ENHRY and CDR2 SYGVKD. The V gene lost 10 bases and the J gene lost 2 bases, with 14 bases spanning the gap. This chain's CDR3 is CATRTGAQETQYF. The CDR3 nucleotides read TGTGCCACCCGAACGGGAGCGCAAGAGACCCAGTACTTC.

The rearrangement uses TRBV5-1 and TRBJ2-1, with a weak D call TRBD1 (6 bases). V was clipped by 5 bases and J by 8 bases, with 11 bases between them. CDR3 size: 12 residues. Germline-derived CDR1 and CDR2 are SGHRS and YFSETQ. CDR3 sequence (DNA): TGCGCCAGCAGATACAGGGCCCATGAGCAGTTCTTC. Its protein is CASRYRAHEQFF. Together with reference TRBV5-1 and TRBJ2-1, the CDR3 gives the full variable domain: KAGVTQTPRYLIKTRGQQVTLSCSPISGHRSVSWYQQTPGQGLQFLFEYFSETQRNKGNFPGRFSGRQFSNSRSEMNVSTLELGDSALYLCASRYRAHEQFFGPGTRLTVL.

The chain uses TRBV2 and TRBJ1-6; TRBD1 agrees at 7 bases. The CDR3 runs to 14 residues. After removal of 4 bases from V and 6 bases from J, the junction contained 3 bases not matched to a gene. CDR1 and CDR2 (germline): SNHLY, FYNNEI. The CDR3 region has the DNA TGTGCCAGCAGTGGGGACAGCCCTAATTCACCCCTCCACTTT. Protein product: CASSGDSPNSPLHF.

The chain uses TRBV2 and TRBJ2-7, with 9 bases aligning to TRBD1. The germline CDR1 and CDR2 sequences are SNHLY and FYNNEI. The CDR3 loop spans 13 amino acids. V lost 9 bases and J lost 4; bases outside the gene matches: 7. In DNA, the CDR3 is TGTGCCAGTCTGGACAGGGGAAGATACGAGCAGTACTTC. Amino acid sequence: CASLDRGRYEQYF.

The chain recombines TRBV3-1 (or the pseudogene TRBV3-2) with TRBJ1-5; TRBD1 might be the D (6 bases). The V and J ends lost 4 bases and 2 bases respectively, with 12 bases between them. Germline V gene data show CDR1 as LGHDT and CDR2 as YNNKEL (reference sequence). This CDR3 contains 15 residues. The CDR3: CASSPVPGGNQPQHF. The CDR3, as DNA: TGTGCCAGCAGCCCCGTCCCAGGGGGCAATCAGCCCCAGCATTTT.

The chain carries TRBV6-5 and TRBJ1-1, with 7 bases fitting TRBD1. CDR3 length: 12 residues. With 6 bases clipped from V and 8 bases from J, the junction kept 6 bases outside the gene matches. The germline CDR1 and CDR2 sequences are MNHEY and SVGAGI. This chain's CDR3 is CASSFGQAEAFF. The CDR3 DNA sequence: TGTGCCAGCAGCTTCGGACAGGCGGAAGCTTTCTTT.

The chain carries TRBV19 and TRBJ2-7; 7 bases line up with TRBD1. Per the germline V gene, CDR1 is LNHDA and CDR2 is SQIVND (reference sequence). V dropped 6 bases and J dropped 2; count of bases not matched to a gene: 13. This CDR3 region has 16 residues. The CDR3 region is CASSLKAQGIAYEQYF. The CDR3 DNA follows: TGTGCCAGTAGCCTAAAGGCACAGGGGATAGCCTACGAGCAGTACTTC.

For this clone: Different DNA sequences within this sample yield the same CDR3. The chain links TRBV10-3 to TRBJ1-1; D possibly corresponds to TRBD1 (6 bases). This CDR3 has 15 amino acids. V lost 0 bases, J lost 4 bases, and 12 bases lay in between. The V gene's germline CDR1 is ENHRY and CDR2 SYGVKD. The CDR3, as DNA: TGTGCCATCAGTGAGTCGCGGGGGGCTGGCACTGAAGCTTTCTTT. The encoded protein is CAISESRGAGTEAFF.

The chain joins TRBV28 to TRBJ2-5; a possible D gene is TRBD2 (7 bases). CDR3 length: 13 residues. Trimming pared 5 bases from V and 5 bases from J, leaving 12 bases between. CDR1 is MDHEN and CDR2 is SYDVKM in the germline V gene. The CDR3 region has the DNA TGTGCCAGCAGTCGAGGGGGAGGGGAGACCCAGTACTTC. It translates to CASSRGGGETQYF.

The count of this clone is one. This chain connects TRBV6-5 to TRBJ1-6; 7 bases fit TRBD1. The CDR3 runs 13 residues. Germline V CDR1 and CDR2: MNHEY, SVGAGI. V shed 7 bases and J 8 bases; nucleotides not matched to a gene: 5. CDR3 coding DNA: TGTGCCAGCAAATGGGACAGAGATTCACCCCTCCACTTT. It codes for CASKWDRDSPLHF.

The genes are TRBV7-9 and TRBJ1-6; D might be TRBD1 (5 bases). Germline CDR1 is SEHNR and CDR2 is FQNEAQ (reference sequence). Trimming took off 2 bases at V and 9 bases at J, with 11 bases between the two ends. This CDR3 region has 14 residues. The CDR3 DNA is TGTGCCAGCAGCTTACCGGGCAGGGTTTCACCCCTCCACTTT. Residues: CASSLPGRVSPLHF.

This CDR3 reads CASSTRTGDYGYTF. The CDR3 DNA follows: TGTGCCAGCAGTACTAGGACAGGGGACTATGGCTACACCTTC. The V gene is TRBV27, the J gene TRBJ1-2; 9 bases agree with TRBD1. Trimming cost V 5 bases and J 3 bases; bases outside gene matches: 4. From germline, CDR1 is MNHEY and CDR2 SMNVEV (reference sequence). This CDR3 has 14 amino acids.